These 19 T cell receptor beta chains were all obtained from the same sample, sequenced in a study of cytomegalovirus exposure and HLA in healthy donors. Method: immunoSEQ multiplex PCR; TCRdb's copy keeps in-frame clones and lacks some. This sample carries over 80,000 clones, about 85% of them seen once, and the ten largest clones take approximately 20%. Sequenced material: PBMCs. The receptor source for this set is a young man in good health and CMV-seropositive.

The rearrangement joins TRBV7-2 to TRBJ2-7, with 9 bases identical to TRBD1. The CDR3 runs 14 residues. CDR1 SGHTA and CDR2 FQGNSA come from the germline V gene. Unmatched junction bases numbered 4, after V lost 3 bases and J lost 4 bases. This chain's CDR3 is CASSFPGQGYEQYV. The CDR3 nucleotides read TGTGCCAGCAGCTTTCCGGGACAGGGTTACGAGCAGTACGTC.

The chain is built from TRBV7-8 and TRBJ2-7; D remains unclear. Germline V gene sequence: CDR1 SGHVS, CDR2 FQNEAQ. The CDR3 is 13 amino acids. Trimming pared 1 base from V and 2 bases from J, leaving 6 bases between. Written as DNA, the CDR3 is TGTGCCAGCAGCTTAGTGTCAACCTACGAGCAGTACTTC. It is translated as CASSLVSTYEQYF.

The chain is built from TRBV11-2 and TRBJ1-2, with a tentative D call TRBD1 (6 bases). The V gene's germline CDR1 is SGHAT and CDR2 FQNNGV. V lost 5 bases and J 4 bases, leaving 8 bases between the germline ends. This CDR3 spans 12 amino acids. The CDR3 nucleotides read TGTGCCAGCAGCCTGACAGGCTATGGCTACACCTTC. Protein sequence: CASSLTGYGYTF. Filled out from reference TRBV11-2 and TRBJ1-2, the complete variable domain reads EAGVAQSPRYKIIEKRQSVAFWCNPISGHATLYWYQQILGQGPKLLIQFQNNGVVDDSQLPKDRFSAERLKGVDSTLKIQPAKLEDSAVYLCASSLTGYGYTFGSGTRLTVV.

The chain couples TRBV28 to TRBJ2-7, with 8 bases aligning to TRBD1. V lost 6 bases to trimming and J lost 0 bases; unmatched junction nucleotides: 7. Germline values: CDR1 MDHEN, CDR2 SYDVKM. This CDR3 comprises 15 residues. For the CDR3, the DNA is TGTGCCAGCAGAGAGGGACAGGTATCCTCCTACGAGCAGTACTTC. Amino acids: CASREGQVSSYEQYF.

This sequence joins TRBV27 and TRBJ1-1, with no clear D. Germline CDR1 reads MNHEY; CDR2 reads SMNVEV (reference sequence). The CDR3 has 13 amino acids. Deletions cut 4 bases from V and 9 bases from J, with 15 bases between. CDR3 protein: CASSSAGRLKAFF. The CDR3 DNA sequence: TGTGCCAGCAGTTCGGCGGGAAGATTAAAAGCTTTCTTT.

The chain is built from TRBV9 and TRBJ2-3; tentatively, D is TRBD1 (6 bases). Per the germline V gene, CDR1 is SGDLS and CDR2 is YYNGEE. The CDR3 is 15 amino acids. Trimming pared 4 bases from V and 1 base from J, leaving 13 bases between. CDR3 DNA: TGTGCCAGCAGCCTACAGGGTACTGGCACAGATACGCAGTATTTT. Translation gives CASSLQGTGTDTQYF.

The rearrangement joins TRBV2 to TRBJ2-1; 10 bases map to TRBD2. This CDR3 is 15 amino acids long. Germline loops: CDR1 SNHLY, CDR2 FYNNEI. Unmatched junction bases numbered 6, after V lost 5 bases and J lost 5 bases. For the CDR3, the DNA is TGTGCCAGCAGTCCAACTAGCGGGGACGACAATGAGCAGTTCTTC. It is translated as CASSPTSGDDNEQFF.

DNA of the CDR3: TGTGCCAGCTCGTGGGGGGGCAATCAGCCCCAGCATTTT. Residues: CASSWGGNQPQHF. The genes are TRBV6-5 and TRBJ1-5, with a tentative D call TRBD1 (5 bases). The V end was cut by 8 bases, the J end by 2 bases, with 10 bases between. The CDR3 is 13 residues long. Looked up from germline, CDR1 is MNHEY and CDR2 is SVGAGI.

The gene calls are TRBV28 and TRBJ1-3; D is ambiguous. CDR1 and CDR2 from the germline V gene are MDHEN and SYDVKM. Trimming removed 4 bases from V and 0 bases from J, with 16 bases in between. The CDR3 has 17 amino acids. The CDR3 sequence is CASSSDVFAVSGNTIYF. CDR3 nucleotides: TGTGCCAGCAGTTCAGATGTTTTTGCAGTCTCTGGAAACACCATATATTTT.

The chain combines TRBV2 with TRBJ2-2; D unclear. V lost 3 bases and J lost 5, with 7 bases in between. Germline V gives CDR1 SNHLY, CDR2 FYNNEI. The CDR3 is 13 amino acids. The CDR3 DNA is TGTGCCAGCAGTGAGCTCAGGACCGGGGAGCTGTTTTTT. Translation: CASSELRTGELFF.

This clone was recorded only once. This chain joins TRBV28 and TRBJ2-7; possible D gene TRBD1, 6 bases. Trimming took 10 bases from V and 3 from J, leaving 22 bases between them. Germline-derived CDR1 and CDR2 are MDHEN and SYDVKM. This CDR3 spans 15 amino acids. The CDR3 nucleotides read TGTGCCACAATCTCAACAGGGTCCCCTATCTACGAGCAGTACTTC. Translation: CATISTGSPIYEQYF.

The rearrangement joins TRBV28 to TRBJ1-1, with D perhaps TRBD1 (6 bases). The CDR3 length is 15 residues. V was clipped by 7 bases and J by 3 bases, with 18 bases between them. The V gene's germline CDR1 is MDHEN and CDR2 SYDVKM. CDR3 sequence: CASTQGGAGDTEAFF. The CDR3 bases are TGTGCCAGCACCCAAGGGGGGGCAGGGGACACTGAAGCTTTCTTT.

This clone was recorded a few times. The chain has TRBV10-2 and TRBJ2-2; D unclear. The germline CDR1 and CDR2 sequences are WSHSY and SAAADI. V dropped 8 bases and J dropped 9 bases, with 10 bases sitting between them. The CDR3 is 11 residues long. In DNA, the CDR3 is TGCGCCAGCCCCTTTTTCTGGGAGCTGTTTTTT. Protein: CASPFFWELFF.

This sequence joins TRBV6-4 and TRBJ2-1, with 10 bases matching TRBD2. Germline assignment: CDR1 MRHNA and CDR2 SNTAGT. V was pared by 0 bases and J by 5 bases, with 1 base of the junction left unmatched. CDR3 length: 15 residues. CDR3 residues: CASSDSLAGNNEQFF. Written as DNA, the CDR3 is TGTGCCAGCAGTGACTCACTAGCGGGAAACAATGAGCAGTTCTTC.

The CDR3 reads CASRSTGGTYEQYF. The CDR3 nucleotides read TGTGCCAGCAGATCCACAGGGGGTACCTACGAGCAGTACTTC. The V gene is TRBV5-4, the J gene TRBJ2-7; 8 bases agree with TRBD1. Germline V CDR1 and CDR2: SGHNT, YYREEE (reference sequence). The V and J ends lost 5 bases and 2 bases, in that order; junction bases with no gene match: 6. The CDR3 consists of 14 residues.

The chain carries TRBV6-5 and TRBJ2-2, with D unclear. Trimming removed 8 bases from V and 3 bases from J, with 4 bases in between. Germline lookup yields CDR1 MNHEY and CDR2 SVGAGI. The CDR3 spans 11 residues. The CDR3 DNA is TGTGCCAGCCTAGACACCGGGGAGCTGTTTTTT. It is translated as CASLDTGELFF.

This clone was picked up a small number of times. Other DNA sequences in the same sample also yield this CDR3. The chain recombines TRBV29-1 with TRBJ2-3, with 7 bases that match TRBD1. Trimming removed 8 bases from V and 2 bases from J; junction bases left unmatched: 7. The CDR3 length is 13 residues. Germline loops: CDR1 SQVTM, CDR2 ANQGSEA. The CDR3 DNA reads TGCAGCACCGTGGGACAGAACACAGATACGCAGTATTTT. This translates into CSTVGQNTDTQYF.

This chain connects TRBV7-9 to TRBJ1-3; D gene ambiguous. Trimming took off 4 bases at V and 1 base at J, with 5 bases between the two ends. CDR1 and CDR2 (germline): SEHNR, FQNEAQ (reference sequence). CDR3 size: 13 residues. DNA for the CDR3: TGTGCCAGCAGCTCCTATTCTGGAAACACCATATATTTT. It encodes CASSSYSGNTIYF.

The chain links TRBV6-6 to TRBJ1-4, with D hard to call. The CDR3 is 16 residues long. V was pared by 0 bases and J by 0 bases, with 8 bases between. In germline, CDR1 is MNHNY, CDR2 SVGAGI (reference sequence). CDR3 sequence (DNA): TGTGCCAGCAGTTACTCGGGGAGGTCAACTAATGAAAAACTGTTTTTT. This codes for CASSYSGRSTNEKLFF.